The present T cell receptor beta chain was sequenced within a study of T cells in localized non-small cell lung cancer. Regarding the study as a whole: A median of around 60 clones ranked among the top 100 in tumor appeared in adjacent lung. Uninvolved adjacent lung had more T cell clonality than any other tissue, topping tumor. Longer overall survival was associated with a higher density of T cells in the blood. Sequencing covered just one tumor region, so heterogeneity cannot be ruled out.

This clone was observed a single time. Its matching antigen is unknown. TCRdb's table, derived via immunoSEQ multiplex PCR, lists solely in-frame clones and lacks some. Counted here are about a thousand clones, 15% to 20% occurring once; the ten biggest clones make up over 12%. V lost 5 bases and J lost 0; bases outside the gene matches: 6. The CDR3 runs to 17 residues. Germline lookup yields CDR1 MGHDK and CDR2 SYGVNS. The TCR was taken from a man aged 35-75 years with stage II lung adenocarcinoma. The sequencing used normal lung tissue next to the tumor, collected before any cancer treatment. J is TRBJ2-2 and V is TRBV25-1; 10 nucleotides match TRBD2. For the CDR3, the DNA is TGTGCCAGCAGTCGGCTAGCGGGGGAAACGAACACCGGGGAGCTGTTTTTT. The encoded protein is CASSRLAGETNTGELFF.